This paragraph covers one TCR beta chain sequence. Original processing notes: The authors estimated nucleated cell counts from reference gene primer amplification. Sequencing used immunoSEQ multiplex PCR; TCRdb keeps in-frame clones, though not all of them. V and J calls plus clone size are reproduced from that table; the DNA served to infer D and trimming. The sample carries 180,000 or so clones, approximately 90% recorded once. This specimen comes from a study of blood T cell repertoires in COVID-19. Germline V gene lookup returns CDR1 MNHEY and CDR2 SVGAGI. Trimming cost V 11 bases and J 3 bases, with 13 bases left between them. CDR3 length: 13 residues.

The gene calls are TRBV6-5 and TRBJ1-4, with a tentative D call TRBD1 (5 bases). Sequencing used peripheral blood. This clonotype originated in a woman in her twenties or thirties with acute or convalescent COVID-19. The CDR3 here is CAGRRGPNEKLFF. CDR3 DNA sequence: TGTGCCGGTCGGAGGGGTCCTAATGAAAAACTGTTTTTT.